This TCR beta chain stems from a study of OX40 agonist ivuxolimab in advanced cancers. The protocol was immunoSEQ multiplex PCR, while the TCRdb copy is restricted to in-frame clones and leaves out a portion. The sample lists tens of thousands of clones, around 90% occurring once. The source is an adult with an advanced solid tumor such as melanoma, head and neck, liver or kidney cancer. Specimen: CD4+ or CD8+ T cells sorted from blood, collected in a trial of the OX40 agonist ivuxolimab.

The CDR3 DNA is TGTGCCAGCAGCGCAGAGGTTCGCGGGGTCCCCTATGGCTACACCTTC. Protein: CASSAEVRGVPYGYTF. This chain joins TRBV7-2 and TRBJ1-2; no firm D call. The germline V gene has CDR1 SGHTA and CDR2 FQGNSA. The CDR3 covers 16 residues. With 5 bases removed from V and 4 bases from J, the gap between germline ends came to 20 bases.